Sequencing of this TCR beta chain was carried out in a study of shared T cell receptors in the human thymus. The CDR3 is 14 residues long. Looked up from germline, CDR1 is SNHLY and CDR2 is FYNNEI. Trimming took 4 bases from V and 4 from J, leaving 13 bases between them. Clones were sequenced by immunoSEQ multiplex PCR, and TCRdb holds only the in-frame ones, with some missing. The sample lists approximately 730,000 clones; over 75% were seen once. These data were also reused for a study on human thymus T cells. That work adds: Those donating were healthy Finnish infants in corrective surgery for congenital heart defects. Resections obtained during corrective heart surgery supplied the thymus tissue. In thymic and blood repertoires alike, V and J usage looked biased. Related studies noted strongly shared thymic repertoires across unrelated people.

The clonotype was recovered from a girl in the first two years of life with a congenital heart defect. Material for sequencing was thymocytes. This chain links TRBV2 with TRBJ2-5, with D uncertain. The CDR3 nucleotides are TGTGCCAGCAGTGTTTCTGTGACAAGAGAGACCCAGTACTTC. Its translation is CASSVSVTRETQYF.